This T cell receptor beta chain was documented in a study of shared T cell receptors in the human thymus. The V gene's germline CDR1 is SGHAT and CDR2 FQNNGV. V was trimmed by 2 bases and J by 3 bases, leaving 17 bases between them. This CDR3 region has 16 residues. The repertoire was sequenced with immunoSEQ multiplex PCR; TCRdb's copy has only in-frame clones and lacks some. The data contain over 350,000 clones, around 95% of them singletons. The chain carries TRBV11-2 and TRBJ2-7; tentative D call: TRBD1 (5 bases). The clonotype was recovered from a human donor. Source material: thymocytes. The CDR3 nucleotides read TGTGCCAGCAGCTTACATTACCAGGGCGGCCTCTACGAGCAGTACTTC. It translates to CASSLHYQGGLYEQYF.